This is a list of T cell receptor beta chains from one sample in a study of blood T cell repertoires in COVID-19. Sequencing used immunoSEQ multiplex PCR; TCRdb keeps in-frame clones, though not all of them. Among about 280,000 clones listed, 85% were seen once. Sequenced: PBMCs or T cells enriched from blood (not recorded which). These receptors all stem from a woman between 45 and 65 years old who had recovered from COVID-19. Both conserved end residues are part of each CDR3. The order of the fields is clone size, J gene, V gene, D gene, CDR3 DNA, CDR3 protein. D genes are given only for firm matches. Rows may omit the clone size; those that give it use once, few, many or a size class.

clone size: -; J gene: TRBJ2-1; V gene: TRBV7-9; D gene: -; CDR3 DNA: TGTGCCAGCAGCGCCCACAGGGCGTGGGAATTCTTC; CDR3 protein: CASSAHRAWEFF
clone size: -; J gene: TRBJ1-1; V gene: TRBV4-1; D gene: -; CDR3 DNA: TGCGCCAGCAGCCAATTTTTAACAGATGGCACTGAAGCTTTCTTT; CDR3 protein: CASSQFLTDGTEAFF
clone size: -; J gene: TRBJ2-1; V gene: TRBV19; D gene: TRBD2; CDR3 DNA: TGTGCCAGTAGTGCGGGGACTAGCGCCTACAATGAGCAGTTCTTC; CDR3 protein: CASSAGTSAYNEQFF
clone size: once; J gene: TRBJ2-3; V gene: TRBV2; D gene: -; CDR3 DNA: TGTGCCAGCAGGTGGCAGTTAAGTGTTGCAGATACGCAGTATTTT; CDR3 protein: CASRWQLSVADTQYF
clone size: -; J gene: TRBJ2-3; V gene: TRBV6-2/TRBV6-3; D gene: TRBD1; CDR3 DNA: TGTGCCAGCAGTTCAGGACAGGGAATCACAGATACGCAGTATTTT; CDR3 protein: CASSSGQGITDTQYF
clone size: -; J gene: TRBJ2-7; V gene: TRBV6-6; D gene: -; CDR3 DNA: TGTGCCAGCAGTTACGCCCCCGGGTACGAGCAGTACTTC; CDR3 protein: CASSYAPGYEQYF
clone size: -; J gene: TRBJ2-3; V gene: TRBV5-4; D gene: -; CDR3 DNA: TGTGCCAGCAGCTTGGGGGGCGAAGTTGATACGCAGTATTTT; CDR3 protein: CASSLGGEVDTQYF
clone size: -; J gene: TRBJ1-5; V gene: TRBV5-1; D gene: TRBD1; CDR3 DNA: TGCGCCAGCAGCTTCACGACAGGGGGTCAGCCCCAGCATTTT; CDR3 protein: CASSFTTGGQPQHF
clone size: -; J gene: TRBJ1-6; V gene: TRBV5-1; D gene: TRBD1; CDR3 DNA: TGCGCCAGCACCTTAGGCCGGACAGGGAATAATTCACCCCTCCACTTT; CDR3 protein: CASTLGRTGNNSPLHF
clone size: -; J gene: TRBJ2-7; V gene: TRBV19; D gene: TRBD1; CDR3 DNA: TGTGCCAGTAGTATCAAGGCTGGCGACAGGGGATATACCTACGAGCAGTACTTC; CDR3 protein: CASSIKAGDRGYTYEQYF
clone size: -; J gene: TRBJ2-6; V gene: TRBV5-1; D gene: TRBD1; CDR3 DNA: TGCGCCAGCAGGTTCGGACAGGGTAGAGCCTCCTCTGGGGCCAACGTCCTGACTTTC; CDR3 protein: CASRFGQGRASSGANVLTF
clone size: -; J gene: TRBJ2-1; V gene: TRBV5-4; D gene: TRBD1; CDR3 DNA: TGTGCCAGCAGCACGAACGGACAGGGGGCCTCCTACAATGAGCAGTTCTTC; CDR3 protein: CASSTNGQGASYNEQFF
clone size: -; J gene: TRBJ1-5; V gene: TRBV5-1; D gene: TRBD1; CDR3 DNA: TGCGCCAGCAGCCCACAGGGGTCGGGCAATCAGCCCCAGCATTTT; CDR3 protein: CASSPQGSGNQPQHF
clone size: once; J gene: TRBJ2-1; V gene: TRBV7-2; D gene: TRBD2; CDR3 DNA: TGTGCCAGCAGCTTTGAGGCGGGAGGGTCGAATGAGCAGTTCTTC; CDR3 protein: CASSFEAGGSNEQFF
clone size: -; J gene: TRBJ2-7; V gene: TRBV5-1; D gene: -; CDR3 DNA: TGCGCCAGCAGCTTGGATTGGGGCTCGCCCTACGAGCAGTACTTC; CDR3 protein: CASSLDWGSPYEQYF
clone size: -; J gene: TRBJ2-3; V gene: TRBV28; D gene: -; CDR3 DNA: TGTGCCAGCAGTTTAGGGGGGACAGATACGCAGTATTTT; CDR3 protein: CASSLGGTDTQYF
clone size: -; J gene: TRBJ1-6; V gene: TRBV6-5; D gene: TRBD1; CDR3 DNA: TGTGCCAGCAGGCCGGGACAGTATAATTCACCCCTCCACTTT; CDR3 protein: CASRPGQYNSPLHF
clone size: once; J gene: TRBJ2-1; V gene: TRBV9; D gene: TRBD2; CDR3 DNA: TGTGCCAGCAGCGCCCTTGGCGGGAGTACCCATGAGCAGTTCTTC; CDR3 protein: CASSALGGSTHEQFF
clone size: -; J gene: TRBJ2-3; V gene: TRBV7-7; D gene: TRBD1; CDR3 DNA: TGTGCCAGCAGCCTCACAGGGGGCCGCGGGGATACGCAGTATTTT; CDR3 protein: CASSLTGGRGDTQYF
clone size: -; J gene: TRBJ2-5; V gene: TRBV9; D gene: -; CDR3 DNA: TGTGCCAGCAGCCCAAAACAGGGCATTAGAGAGACCCAGTACTTC; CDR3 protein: CASSPKQGIRETQYF
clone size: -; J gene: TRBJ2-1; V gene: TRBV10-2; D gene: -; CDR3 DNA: TGCGCCTCACAGGATGGGATAACCTACAATGAGCAGTTCTTC; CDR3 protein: CASQDGITYNEQFF
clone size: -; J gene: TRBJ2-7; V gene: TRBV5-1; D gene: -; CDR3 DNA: TGCGCCAGCAGCTTGGGGGACATCGTCTCCTACGAGCAGTACTTC; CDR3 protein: CASSLGDIVSYEQYF
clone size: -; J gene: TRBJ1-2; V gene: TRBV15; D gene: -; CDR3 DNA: TGTGCCACCAGCAACCAGGGTTCCTATGGCTACACCTTC; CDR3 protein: CATSNQGSYGYTF
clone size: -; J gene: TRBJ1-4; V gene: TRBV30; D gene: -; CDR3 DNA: TGTGCCTGGAGTGGGACAGCGAGGGCAGAAAAACTGTTTTTT; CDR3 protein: CAWSGTARAEKLFF
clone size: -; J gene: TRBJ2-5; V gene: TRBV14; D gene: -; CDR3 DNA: TGTGCCAGCAGCCAAGCGTATGGGGGGATGGAGACCCAGTACTTC; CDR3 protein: CASSQAYGGMETQYF
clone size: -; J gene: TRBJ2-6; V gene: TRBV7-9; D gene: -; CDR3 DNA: TGTGCCAGCAGGTTGAAGAGGGCAGTACCTGGGGCCAACGTCCTGACTTTC; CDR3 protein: CASRLKRAVPGANVLTF
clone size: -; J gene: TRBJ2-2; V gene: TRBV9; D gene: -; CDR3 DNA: TGTGCCAGCAGCGGGGGGGAACCCGGGGAGCTGTTTTTT; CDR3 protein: CASSGGEPGELFF
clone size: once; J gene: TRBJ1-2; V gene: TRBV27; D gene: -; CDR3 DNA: TGTGCCAGCAGTTGGGCGGGGGAAGCCTATGGCTACACCTTC; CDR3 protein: CASSWAGEAYGYTF
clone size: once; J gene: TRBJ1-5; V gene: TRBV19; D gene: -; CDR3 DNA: TGTGCCAGTAGTATGCGGCCGGGTCAGCCCCAGCATTTT; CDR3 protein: CASSMRPGQPQHF
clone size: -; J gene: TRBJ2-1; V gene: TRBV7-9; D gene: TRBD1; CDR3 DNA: TGTGCCAGCAGCTTAGTAGGCCGACAGGGTACGGATGAGCAGTTCTTC; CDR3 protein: CASSLVGRQGTDEQFF
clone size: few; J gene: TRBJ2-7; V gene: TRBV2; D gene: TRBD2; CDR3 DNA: TGTGCCAGCAGTGATAGGGGACTAGCGGGGGACGAGCAGTACTTC; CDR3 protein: CASSDRGLAGDEQYF
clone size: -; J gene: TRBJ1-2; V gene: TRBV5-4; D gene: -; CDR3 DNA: TGTGCCAGCAGCTTGGCCCGACAGCTCTATGGCTACACCTTC; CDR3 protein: CASSLARQLYGYTF
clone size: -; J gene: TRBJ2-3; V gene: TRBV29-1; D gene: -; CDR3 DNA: TGCAGCGTAGGGACTAGCACAGATACGCAGTATTTT; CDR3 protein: CSVGTSTDTQYF
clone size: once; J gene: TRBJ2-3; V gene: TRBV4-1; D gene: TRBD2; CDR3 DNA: TGCGCCGTAACGGATCCGAGCGGGGGGTTGGATACGCAGTATTTT; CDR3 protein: CAVTDPSGGLDTQYF
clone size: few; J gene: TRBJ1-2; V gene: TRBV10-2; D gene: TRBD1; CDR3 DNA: TGCGCCAGCAGAGACGGACAGGGCAACTATGGCTACACCTTC; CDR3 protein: CASRDGQGNYGYTF
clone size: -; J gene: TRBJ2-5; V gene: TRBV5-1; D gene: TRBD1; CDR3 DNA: TGCGCCAGCAGCTCCGGACAGGGAGGAGAGACCCAGTACTTC; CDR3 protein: CASSSGQGGETQYF
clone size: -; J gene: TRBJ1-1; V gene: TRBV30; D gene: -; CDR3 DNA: TGTGCCTGGGGGCAGAAGATAACAAATGAAGCTTTCTTT; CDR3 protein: CAWGQKITNEAFF
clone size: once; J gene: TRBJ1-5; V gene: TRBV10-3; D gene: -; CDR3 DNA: TGTGCCATCAGCCCGGCCCCGGGAGAGGGCAATCAGCCCCAGCATTTT; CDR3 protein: CAISPAPGEGNQPQHF
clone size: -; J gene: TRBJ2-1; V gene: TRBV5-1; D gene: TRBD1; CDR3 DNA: TGCGCCAGCAGCTTGGGCACAGGGGCCCAGTCTCGGAATGAGCAGTTCTTC; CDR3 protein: CASSLGTGAQSRNEQFF
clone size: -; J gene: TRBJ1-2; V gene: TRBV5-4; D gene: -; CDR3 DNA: TGTGCCAGCAGCTTTCGGACACCCTCTAACTATGGCTACACCTTC; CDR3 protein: CASSFRTPSNYGYTF
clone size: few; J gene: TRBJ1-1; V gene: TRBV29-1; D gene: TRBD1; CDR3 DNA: TGCAGCGTTGAAAGGGACAGCAACACTGAAGCTTTCTTT; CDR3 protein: CSVERDSNTEAFF
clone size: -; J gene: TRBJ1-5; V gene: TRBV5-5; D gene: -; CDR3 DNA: TGTGCCAGCAGCTTTACGGGACTGACTAATCAGCCCCAGCATTTT; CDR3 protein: CASSFTGLTNQPQHF
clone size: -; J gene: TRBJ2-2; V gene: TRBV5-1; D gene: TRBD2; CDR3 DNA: TGCGCCAGCAGCACTAGCGGCACGAACACCGGGGAGCTGTTTTTT; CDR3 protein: CASSTSGTNTGELFF
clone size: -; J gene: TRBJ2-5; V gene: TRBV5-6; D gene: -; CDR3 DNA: TGTGCCACCAAGATGGTGTGGGCCGAGACCCAGTACTTC; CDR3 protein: CATKMVWAETQYF
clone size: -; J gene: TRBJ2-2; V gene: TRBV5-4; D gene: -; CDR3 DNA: TGTGCCAGCAGCTTGTTGGGGGAGGAGCTCGGGGAGCTGTTTTTT; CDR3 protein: CASSLLGEELGELFF
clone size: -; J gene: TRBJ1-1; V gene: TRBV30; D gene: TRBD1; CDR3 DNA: TGTGCCTGGACCAGGGGGCTCGACACTGAAGCTTTCTTT; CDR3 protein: CAWTRGLDTEAFF
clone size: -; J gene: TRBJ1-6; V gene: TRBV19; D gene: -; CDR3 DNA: TGTGCCAGTAGTACTGGGAGCTCCTATAATTCACCCCTCCACTTT; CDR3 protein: CASSTGSSYNSPLHF
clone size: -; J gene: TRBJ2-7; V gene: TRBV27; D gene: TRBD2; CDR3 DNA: TGTGCCAGCAGTTTGGCGGCTAGCGGAGCCTCCTACGAGCAGTACTTC; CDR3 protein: CASSLAASGASYEQYF
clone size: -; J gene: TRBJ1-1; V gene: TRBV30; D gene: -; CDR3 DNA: TGTGCCTGGGCGGAGGGAAAAGCTTTCTTT; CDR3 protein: CAWAEGKAFF
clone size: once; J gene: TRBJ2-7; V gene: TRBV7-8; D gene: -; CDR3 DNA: TGTGCCAGCAGCTCAAATCCGGGACTGACGCAGAACGAGCAGTACTTC; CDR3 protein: CASSSNPGLTQNEQYF
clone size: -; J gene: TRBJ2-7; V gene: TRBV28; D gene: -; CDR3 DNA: TGTGCCAGCAGTTTACGGCCAGGGGCCCAGTACTTC; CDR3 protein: CASSLRPGAQYF
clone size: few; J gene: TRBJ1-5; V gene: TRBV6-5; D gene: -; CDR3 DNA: TGTGCCAGCAGTCTAGACAGCCACAATCAGCCCCAGCATTTT; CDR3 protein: CASSLDSHNQPQHF
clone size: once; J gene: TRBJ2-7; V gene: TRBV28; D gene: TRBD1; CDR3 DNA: TGTGCCAGCACCAGTCCCGGGACAGGGTACGAGCAGTACTTC; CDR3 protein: CASTSPGTGYEQYF
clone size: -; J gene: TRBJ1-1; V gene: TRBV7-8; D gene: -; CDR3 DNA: TGTGCCAGCAGCCTAAGACAGAACATGAACACTGAAGCTTTCTTT; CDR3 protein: CASSLRQNMNTEAFF
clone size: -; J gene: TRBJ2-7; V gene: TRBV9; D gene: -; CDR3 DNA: TGTGCCAGCAGCGTAGGAGGTGAGGTAGGCGAGCAGTACTTC; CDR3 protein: CASSVGGEVGEQYF